The 30 T cell receptor beta chains presented below share a single source sample, sequenced in a study of cytomegalovirus exposure and HLA in healthy donors. Sequenced by immunoSEQ multiplex PCR; TCRdb stores in-frame clones only, minus some. Altogether fewer than 70,000 clones are present, around 95% being singletons, with the ten largest covering around 5.5%. Sample: PBMCs. Receptors originate from a woman aged 18-29 years in good health and CMV-seropositive.

V gene TRBV5-6 combines with J gene TRBJ2-3; D may be TRBD2 (6 bases). This CDR3 region has 14 residues. Germline V gives CDR1 SGHDT, CDR2 YYEEEE. Trimming took off 7 bases at V and 2 bases at J, with 14 bases between the two ends. CDR3 DNA: TGTGCCAGCCGTCTCGGGGGAAACACAGATACGCAGTATTTT. It yields the protein CASRLGGNTDTQYF.

This clone was recorded once. The chain has TRBV4-1 and TRBJ1-1; D not certain. V gave up 1 base and J gave up 11 bases, with 11 bases separating them. This CDR3 has 12 amino acids. CDR1 MGHRA and CDR2 YSYEKL come from the germline V gene. This chain's CDR3 is CASSQVGVEAFF. In DNA form, the CDR3 reads TGCGCCAGCAGCCAAGTCGGTGTAGAGGCTTTCTTT.

The rearrangement links TRBV29-1 to TRBJ2-7, with D uncertain. With 4 bases removed from V and 0 bases from J, the gap between germline ends came to 7 bases. This CDR3 region has 12 residues. The germline gives CDR1 SQVTM, CDR2 ANQGSEA. CDR3 DNA sequence: TGCAGCGTTGTATGGCCCTCCTACGAGCAGTACTTC. Translated: CSVVWPSYEQYF.

V and J are TRBV15 and TRBJ1-1; unclear D gene. Trimming shortened V by 1 base and J by 8 bases, and 14 bases separated the two germline ends. The CDR3 length is 14 residues. From germline, CDR1 is LNHNV and CDR2 YYDKDF (reference sequence). The CDR3 DNA reads TGTGCCACCAGCAGAGGGAGCGTAGCACTCGAAGCTTTCTTT. Its protein is CATSRGSVALEAFF.

The sample holds one count of this clone. The rearrangement links TRBV9 to TRBJ2-5, with a possible D match to TRBD2 (6 bases). The V gene's germline CDR1 is SGDLS and CDR2 YYNGEE. Trimming took off 3 bases at V and 3 bases at J, with 15 bases between the two ends. The CDR3 length is 15 residues. The CDR3 reads CASSDSEGWKETQYF. The CDR3 bases are TGTGCCAGCAGCGATTCGGAGGGGTGGAAAGAGACCCAGTACTTC. The full variable domain, rest sourced from reference TRBV9 and TRBJ2-5, is DSGVTQTPKHLITATGQRVTLRCSPRSGDLSVYWYQQSLDQGLQFLIQYYNGEERAKGNILERFSAQQFPDLHSELNLSSLELGDSALYFCASSDSEGWKETQYFGPGTRLLVL.

CDR3 protein: CATYWTAPNYGYTF. The DNA of the CDR3 is TGTGCCACTTACTGGACAGCTCCTAACTATGGCTACACCTTC. The V call is TRBV6-5, the J call TRBJ1-2, with D perhaps TRBD1 (6 bases). The CDR3 is 14 residues long. CDR1 and CDR2 from the germline V gene are MNHEY and SVGAGI. V gave up 10 bases and J gave up 0 bases, with 15 bases separating them.

This clone has a single count. Additional DNA sequences in this sample encode the identical CDR3. The rearrangement uses TRBV7-9 and TRBJ1-2, with a weak D call TRBD1 (5 bases). The ends were cut back, 1 base at V and 4 bases at J, with 13 bases in the middle. Germline V lookup: CDR1 SEHNR, CDR2 FQNEAQ (reference sequence). The CDR3 is 15 amino acids. The CDR3: CASSLGDSLLYGYTF. Written as DNA, the CDR3 is TGTGCCAGCAGCTTAGGAGACAGCTTACTCTATGGCTACACCTTC.

The V call is TRBV4-3, the J call TRBJ2-3; the match to TRBD1 covers 10 bases. Germline values: CDR1 LGHNA, CDR2 YSLEER. The ends lost 2 bases at V and 7 bases at J; junction bases unmatched: 6. The CDR3 is 15 amino acids. This chain's CDR3 is CASSQLTGGYYTQYF. The CDR3 DNA sequence: TGCGCCAGCAGCCAATTGACAGGGGGCTACTATACGCAGTATTTT.

The chain combines TRBV7-3 with TRBJ2-2; TRBD2 matches at 14 bases. The CDR3 spans 17 residues. The germline CDR1 and CDR2 sequences are SGHTA and FQGTGA. The ends lost 5 bases at V and 6 bases at J; junction bases unmatched: 8. The CDR3 DNA reads TGTGCCAGCAGCCCGACTAGCGGGAGGGCCCGGGCCGGGGAGCTGTTTTTT. Amino acids: CASSPTSGRARAGELFF. The full variable domain, with the rest looked up from reference TRBV7-3 and TRBJ2-2, is GAGVSQTPSNKVTEKGKYVELRCDPISGHTALYWYRQSLGQGPEFLIYFQGTGAADDSGLPNDRFFAVRPEGSVSTLKIQRTERGDSAVYLCASSPTSGRARAGELFFGEGSRLTVL.

V gene TRBV19 combines with J gene TRBJ2-3; 7 bases line up with TRBD2. The CDR3 spans 16 residues. CDR1 and CDR2 (germline): LNHDA, SQIVND (reference sequence). Trimming removed 3 bases from V and 1 base from J; junction bases left unmatched: 7. The CDR3 DNA sequence: TGTGCCAGTAGTATTCGTCTAGCGGAGGGCACAGATACGCAGTATTTT. Residues: CASSIRLAEGTDTQYF. The whole variable domain, filled in from reference TRBV19 and TRBJ2-3, reads DGGITQSPKYLFRKEGQNVTLSCEQNLNHDAMYWYRQDPGQGLRLIYYSQIVNDFQKGDIAEGYSVSREKKESFPLTVTSAQKNPTAFYLCASSIRLAEGTDTQYFGPGTRLTVL.

The chain combines TRBV30 with TRBJ1-5; tentative D call: TRBD1 (5 bases). Trimming took off 1 base at V and 4 bases at J, with 11 bases between the two ends. The CDR3 sequence is 14 residues long. Germline-derived CDR1 and CDR2 are GTSNPN and SVGIG (reference sequence). DNA for the CDR3: TGTGCCTGGAGTGAGGGGACTTCAAATCAGCCCCAGCATTTT. Translation gives CAWSEGTSNQPQHF.

V gene TRBV7-2 combines with J gene TRBJ1-2; 7 nucleotides match TRBD1. Germline CDR1 reads SGHTA; CDR2 reads FQGNSA. The CDR3 runs 13 residues. V trimming: 8 bases; J trimming: 4 bases; junction bases outside the gene matches: 7. For the CDR3, the DNA is TGTGCCAGCCCGGACAGGCCGTTCTATGGCTACACCTTC. It specifies CASPDRPFYGYTF.

About this clone: Sequence at one end of the junction differs from germline and may be a read error. This rearrangement joins TRBV5-1 to TRBJ2-5; 11 bases are a match to TRBD2. This CDR3 region has 13 residues. From germline, CDR1 is SGHRS and CDR2 YFSETQ. In nucleotides, the CDR3 is TGCGCCAGCAGAGGCCCTAGCGGGGGGCCTTGGGACTTC. Its translation is CASRGPSGGPWDF.

V gene TRBV6-6 combines with J gene TRBJ2-3; TRBD2 agrees at 8 bases. Germline CDR1 is MNHNY and CDR2 is SVGAGI (reference sequence). The CDR3 sequence is 14 residues long. Losses at the gene ends were 6 bases for V and 6 bases for J; bases not matched to a gene: 8. The CDR3 region is CASRGTRPGDTQYF. The CDR3 DNA follows: TGTGCCAGCAGGGGGACTAGGCCTGGGGATACGCAGTATTTT.

For the CDR3, the DNA is TGTGCCAGTAGTAAGGACAGCTATGGCTACACCTTC. This encodes CASSKDSYGYTF. The genes are TRBV19 and TRBJ1-2; possibly TRBD1 for D (6 bases). V dropped 4 bases and J dropped 4 bases, with 7 bases sitting between them. CDR3 length: 12 amino acids. Per the germline V gene, CDR1 is LNHDA and CDR2 is SQIVND (reference sequence).

V usage is TRBV29-1 and J usage is TRBJ2-2, with D maybe TRBD1 (6 bases). CDR3 length equals 16 residues. Germline CDR1 and CDR2: SQVTM and ANQGSEA. Trimming removed 6 bases from V and 0 bases from J, with 17 bases in between. The CDR3 DNA reads as TGCAGCGTGTGGGACACTTTAAACGCGAACACCGGGGAGCTGTTTTTT. Protein: CSVWDTLNANTGELFF.

This clone was found once. One end of the junction fails to match germline, which may point to a read error. The genes are TRBV7-9 and TRBJ2-7; 10 nucleotides agree with TRBD2. This CDR3 has 17 residues. Germline V gene sequence: CDR1 SEHNR, CDR2 FQNEAQ (reference sequence). The CDR3 sequence is CASAEQAGGLFSHEQYF. In nucleotides, the CDR3 is TGTGCCAGCGCCGAACAAGCGGGGGGGCTATTCTCCCACGAGCAGTACTTC.

This chain joins TRBV29-1 and TRBJ1-1; possibly TRBD1 for D (5 bases). Germline CDR1 SQVTM, CDR2 ANQGSEA. Trimming shortened V by 5 bases and J by 11 bases, and 30 bases separated the two germline ends. The CDR3 has 16 amino acids. The CDR3 reads CSVPTFGRGAGPGAFF. CDR3 nucleotide sequence: TGCAGCGTTCCAACCTTCGGGAGGGGAGCAGGCCCGGGGGCTTTCTTT.

The chain is built from TRBV9 and TRBJ2-1; tentative D call: TRBD2 (6 bases). The length of the CDR3 is 15 residues. Germline-derived CDR1 and CDR2 are SGDLS and YYNGEE. V lost 3 bases to trimming and J lost 4 bases, with 14 bases between them. The CDR3 DNA is TGTGCCAGCAGCGGTGGAGCGGGCGCATACAATGAGCAGTTCTTC. Protein: CASSGGAGAYNEQFF.

The CDR3 sequence is CASSLAVSGGADTDTQYF. CDR3 nucleotides: TGTGCCAGCAGCTTAGCGGTTAGCGGGGGGGCGGACACAGATACGCAGTATTTT. J is TRBJ2-3 and V is TRBV7-6; 11 positions agree with TRBD2. V lost 0 bases to trimming and J lost 2 bases; unmatched junction nucleotides: 7. The germline V gene has CDR1 SGHVS and CDR2 FNYEAQ. This CDR3 comprises 18 residues.

The chain combines TRBV27 with TRBJ2-7, with TRBD1 as a possible D gene (6 bases). The CDR3 sequence is 11 residues long. Germline values: CDR1 MNHEY, CDR2 SMNVEV (reference sequence). The V end lost 8 bases, the J end lost 2 bases, and 7 bases lay between the germline ends. The DNA for the CDR3 is TGTGCCAGCGGGACAACCTACGAGCAGTACTTC. Its protein is CASGTTYEQYF.

The chain is built from TRBV13 and TRBJ2-5, with D tentatively TRBD1 (6 bases). Trimming shortened V by 5 bases and J by 2 bases, and 12 bases separated the two germline ends. The CDR3 has 14 residues. Germline CDR1 PRHDT, CDR2 FYEKMQ (reference sequence). The CDR3 loop is CASSPRGQQETQYF. DNA for the CDR3: TGTGCCAGCAGCCCACGCGGACAGCAAGAGACCCAGTACTTC.

J is TRBJ2-1 and V is TRBV11-3; 11 nucleotides match TRBD2. J lost 4 bases, V lost 5 bases, and 1 base had no gene match. The germline V gene has CDR1 SGHNT and CDR2 YENEEA. This CDR3 is built from 14 residues. In DNA form, the CDR3 reads TGTGCCAGCAGCCGACTAGCGGGGTACAATGAGCAGTTCTTC. Protein: CASSRLAGYNEQFF.

This chain connects TRBV19 to TRBJ2-1, with D maybe TRBD2 (7 bases). There are 16 residues in the CDR3. Germline-derived CDR1 and CDR2 are LNHDA and SQIVND (reference sequence). Trimming took off 6 bases at V and 4 bases at J, with 19 bases between the two ends. In nucleotides, the CDR3 is TGTGCCAGTAGGGGAGGGGGGGCTAGCGTGTACAATGAGCAGTTCTTC. Its translation is CASRGGGASVYNEQFF.

This sequence joins TRBV4-1 and TRBJ2-2; D not certain. CDR1 and CDR2 from the germline V gene are MGHRA and YSYEKL. CDR3 length equals 13 residues. Trimming stripped 0 bases from V and 8 bases from J, with 7 bases between. CDR3 loop: CASSQEVGGELFF. The CDR3 DNA reads as TGCGCCAGCAGCCAAGAAGTCGGTGGGGAGCTGTTTTTT.

V gene TRBV7-8 combines with J gene TRBJ1-1, with 7 bases matching TRBD1. There are 14 residues in the CDR3. Germline V CDR1 and CDR2: SGHVS, FQNEAQ. V dropped 5 bases and J dropped 3; count of bases not matched to a gene: 6. CDR3 coding DNA: TGTGCCAGCAGCCACAGGGGTTGGGACACTGAAGCTTTCTTT. This translates into CASSHRGWDTEAFF.

The V call is TRBV10-1, the J call TRBJ1-4; 11 bases are a match to TRBD1. Germline assignment: CDR1 WNHNN and CDR2 SYGVQD (reference sequence). This CDR3 region has 16 residues. V lost 4 bases to trimming and J lost 7 bases; unmatched junction nucleotides: 8. For the CDR3, the DNA is TGCGCCAGCAGTGGCGTCGTGGGGACAGGGGGTGAAAAACTGTTTTTT. Encoded protein: CASSGVVGTGGEKLFF.

This clone was found a few times. V usage is TRBV2 and J usage is TRBJ1-1, with TRBD1 as a possible D gene (6 bases). The germline V gene has CDR1 SNHLY and CDR2 FYNNEI. Trimming stripped 2 bases from V and 11 bases from J, with 12 bases between. The CDR3 loop spans 12 amino acids. CDR3 amino acids: CASSERGGGAFF. CDR3 nucleotide sequence: TGTGCCAGCAGTGAAAGGGGGGGAGGGGCTTTCTTT.

This chain links TRBV30 with TRBJ2-2, with TRBD2 matching over 8 bases. CDR1 and CDR2 (germline): GTSNPN, SVGIG (reference sequence). This CDR3 is built from 13 residues. V gave up 3 bases and J gave up 7 bases; unmatched junction bases: 4. CDR3 coding DNA: TGTGCCTGGAGGAAGCGGGAGTACGGGGAGCTGTTTTTT. It is translated as CAWRKREYGELFF.

This chain joins TRBV7-9 and TRBJ1-3; D gene unclear. CDR3 length: 14 residues. The germline V and J ends were trimmed by 0 bases and 2 bases, with 5 bases remaining between them. Germline CDR1 is SEHNR and CDR2 is FQNEAQ (reference sequence). CDR3 sequence: CASSLAGAGNTIYF. CDR3 nucleotides: TGTGCCAGCAGCTTAGCCGGGGCTGGAAACACCATATATTTT.